The subject of this entry is one TCR beta chain. Its antigen is unidentified. CDR3 size: 15 residues. Germline values: CDR1 MNHEY, CDR2 SMNVEV (reference sequence). Trimming removed 2 bases at V and 8 bases at J, with 16 bases between. The sample originates from a study of somatic mutations in cytotoxic T cells in rheumatoid arthritis. General study results and limits: Statistically, CD8+ T-cell clonality was not significantly distinct between individuals with rheumatoid arthritis and age-matched healthy controls. Nothing was done to adjust for multiple comparisons when TRBV07 showed up slightly less in rheumatoid arthritis patients.

How the authors handled the data: Matching between patient CD8+ clones larger than 1% and published virus-specific TCRB sequences was rare. Sequenced by immunoSEQ multiplex PCR; TCRdb stores in-frame clones only, minus some. V and J calls and clone size are copied from that table; D and trimming were computed from the DNA. The sample contains about 14,000 clones, 65% to 85% of which appear only once. This receptor was obtained from an adult with rheumatoid arthritis. Material for sequencing was CD8+ T cells sorted from blood. The chain combines TRBV27 with TRBJ2-1; no firm D call. The CDR3 is CASSLVRVTEDEQFF. CDR3 coding DNA: TGTGCCAGCAGTTTAGTCCGGGTGACTGAGGATGAGCAGTTCTTC.